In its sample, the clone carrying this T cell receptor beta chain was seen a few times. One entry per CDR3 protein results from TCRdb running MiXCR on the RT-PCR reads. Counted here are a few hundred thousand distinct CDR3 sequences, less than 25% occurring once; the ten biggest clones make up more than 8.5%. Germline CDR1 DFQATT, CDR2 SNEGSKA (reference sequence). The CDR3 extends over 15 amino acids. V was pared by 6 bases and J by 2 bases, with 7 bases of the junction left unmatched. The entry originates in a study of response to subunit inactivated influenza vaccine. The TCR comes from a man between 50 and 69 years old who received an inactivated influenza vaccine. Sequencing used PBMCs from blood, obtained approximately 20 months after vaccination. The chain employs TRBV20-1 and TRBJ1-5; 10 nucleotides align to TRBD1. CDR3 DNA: TGCAGTGCCAACACCGGGACAGGGGGCAATCAGCCCCAGCATTTT. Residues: CSANTGTGGNQPQHF.